This T cell receptor (beta chain) derives from a study of CD8 T cells in ankylosing spondylitis. From the 5' RACE reads, TCRdb called clonotypes with MiXCR, one entry per CDR3 protein. The sample lists fewer than 550,000 distinct CDR3 sequences, about 5.7% seen once, with around 3.5% in the top ten. Germline CDR1 SGHRS, CDR2 YFSETQ. The CDR3 is made up of 14 amino acids. J lost 8 bases, V lost 7 bases, and 8 bases had no gene match. This clonotype was found many times. What it binds is not known. Overall study findings and caveats: A TCR beta motif of several highly homologous variants seemed to mark ankylosing spondylitis blood.

The sequencing input was blood, either unsorted or a sorted T cell fraction (not recorded which). The source of this sequence is a male donor with ankylosing spondylitis. The chain couples TRBV5-1 to TRBJ2-1; 11 bases are a match to TRBD2. Here the CDR3 reads CASCSGGANDEQFF. CDR3 DNA: TGCGCCAGCTGTAGCGGGGGGGCCAACGATGAGCAGTTCTTC.